One sample yielded the 21 T cell receptor beta chains listed below, sequenced in a study of T cells in Graves' hyperthyroidism and ophthalmopathy. TCR beta CDR3 regions were amplified from RNA. During a first-round RT-PCR of the TCR CDR3, the HTBI primer set was used. From the multiplex PCR reads, TCRdb called clonotypes with MiXCR, one entry per CDR3 protein. This table has about 570,000 distinct CDR3 sequences, 46% appearing once. The sequencing input was peripheral blood or thyroid tissue (not recorded which). These receptors were collected from an adult woman with Graves' disease, either hyperthyroidism or ophthalmopathy (not recorded which).

The chain uses TRBV24-1 and TRBJ2-5; D remains unclear. V was trimmed by 4 bases and J by 7 bases, leaving 12 bases between them. This CDR3 comprises 13 residues. Germline-derived CDR1 and CDR2 are KGHDR and SFDVKD. The chain's CDR3 is CATSDGSSGTQYF. DNA for the CDR3: TGTGCCACCAGTGACGGGTCCAGTGGGACCCAGTACTTC.

The J gene is TRBJ2-7, the V gene TRBV5-1; 13 nucleotides agree with TRBD2. Trimming at V came to 7 bases and at J to 7 bases, leaving 8 bases not matched to a gene. CDR1 and CDR2 (germline): SGHRS, YFSETQ. The CDR3 is 14 amino acids. The CDR3 protein is CASGTSGTYNEQYF. Written as DNA, the CDR3 is TGCGCCAGCGGGACTAGCGGGACTTACAATGAGCAGTACTTC.

The J gene is TRBJ1-2, the V gene TRBV20-1; TRBD1 matches at 11 bases. The ends lost 5 bases at V and 4 bases at J; junction bases unmatched: 3. Germline CDR1 and CDR2: DFQATT and SNEGSKA (reference sequence). The length of the CDR3 is 13 residues. The CDR3 sequence is CSAGGQGAYGYTF. CDR3 nucleotides: TGCAGTGCTGGCGGACAGGGGGCCTATGGCTACACCTTC.

This clonotype was counted many times. The chain couples TRBV19 to TRBJ1-1; TRBD1 agrees at 7 bases. V lost 5 bases to trimming and J lost 8 bases; unmatched junction nucleotides: 11. There are 14 residues in the CDR3. Germline V CDR1 and CDR2: LNHDA, SQIVND (reference sequence). CDR3 sequence: CASSRQGSLREAFF. The CDR3 region has the DNA TGTGCCAGTAGTCGACAGGGTTCTCTCCGGGAAGCTTTCTTT.

The chain recombines TRBV7-9 with TRBJ1-1; 9 bases agree with TRBD1. Germline CDR1 reads SEHNR; CDR2 reads FQNEAQ (reference sequence). The length of the CDR3 is 17 residues. V shed 5 bases and J 5 bases; nucleotides not matched to a gene: 15. The CDR3 nucleotides are TGTGCCAGCAGCAGTCCGGAGGGGACAGGGTTATGGACTGAAGCTTTCTTT. It translates to CASSSPEGTGLWTEAFF.

V is TRBV10-3 and J is TRBJ1-5; D remains unclear. The germline gives CDR1 ENHRY, CDR2 SYGVKD. The ends were cut back, 3 bases at V and 0 bases at J, with 6 bases in the middle. This CDR3 region has 14 residues. The CDR3: CAISEQNSNQPQHF. The CDR3 nucleotides are TGTGCCATCAGTGAACAAAATAGCAATCAGCCCCAGCATTTT.

The chain employs TRBV12-3 or TRBV12-4 and TRBJ1-2, with 7 bases aligning to TRBD1. The CDR3 runs 14 residues. Trimming cost V 6 bases and J 5 bases; bases outside gene matches: 9. CDR3 sequence (DNA): TGTGCCAGCAGCTATTCCGGGACAGAATATGGCTACACCTTC. Amino acid sequence: CASSYSGTEYGYTF.

CDR3 nucleotides: TGTGCCAGCAGCTGGCACAACGGGGAGCTGTTTTTT. This encodes CASSWHNGELFF. The chain recombines TRBV9 with TRBJ2-2; no reliable D call. V was pared by 4 bases and J by 7 bases, with 8 bases between. Germline V gives CDR1 SGDLS, CDR2 YYNGEE. The CDR3 spans 12 residues.

This clonotype came up many times. The J gene is TRBJ1-4, the V gene TRBV4-2; tentatively, D is TRBD1 (6 bases). The CDR3 is 16 residues long. Trimming took off 1 base at V and 7 bases at J, with 16 bases between the two ends. Looked up from germline, CDR1 is LGHNA and CDR2 is YNFKEQ. The CDR3 is CASSQADSPKGEKLFF. As DNA, the CDR3 is TGTGCCAGCAGCCAAGCGGACAGCCCAAAGGGTGAAAAACTGTTTTTT.

The chain employs TRBV28 and TRBJ2-7; 8 bases agree with TRBD1. The CDR3 contains 14 residues. V shed 5 bases, J shed 2 bases, and the junction held 5 bases outside the gene matches. Germline V gene sequence: CDR1 MDHEN, CDR2 SYDVKM. The CDR3 sequence is CASSRRTGTYEQYF. The CDR3 nucleotides read TGTGCCAGCAGTCGGCGGACAGGGACCTACGAGCAGTACTTC.

The table lists this clonotype with a few counts. J is TRBJ1-1 and V is TRBV29-1, with 8 bases that match TRBD1. This CDR3 spans 14 amino acids. The V gene's germline CDR1 is SQVTM and CDR2 ANQGSEA. V shed 4 bases, J shed 0 bases, and the junction held 4 bases outside the gene matches. The CDR3 sequence is CSVAKTGVNTEAFF. The DNA of the CDR3 is TGCAGCGTTGCCAAGACAGGGGTGAACACTGAAGCTTTCTTT.

This clonotype was seen a single time. This chain joins TRBV10-3 and TRBJ1-6; no clear D. The V gene lost 2 bases and the J gene lost 7 bases, with 15 bases spanning the gap. Germline V lookup: CDR1 ENHRY, CDR2 SYGVKD. CDR3 length: 16 residues. The CDR3 DNA reads as TGTGCCATCAGTGAGGGCTTTCGGGATTTGAATTCACCCCTCCACTTT. Protein: CAISEGFRDLNSPLHF.

The gene calls are TRBV5-8 and TRBJ2-7; a possible D gene is TRBD1 (5 bases). The germline V gene has CDR1 SGHTS and CDR2 YDEGEE. CDR3 length: 12 residues. The V gene lost 5 bases and the J gene lost 3 bases, with 9 bases spanning the gap. The CDR3 DNA follows: TGTGCCAGCAGGTACCAGGGCTACGAGCAGTACTTC. Protein product: CASRYQGYEQYF.

Ten or more counts support this clonotype. The rearrangement joins TRBV7-9 to TRBJ1-1; TRBD1 might be the D (5 bases). V was cut by 6 bases and J by 7 bases, with 12 bases left in between. Germline loops: CDR1 SEHNR, CDR2 FQNEAQ (reference sequence). The CDR3 contains 12 residues. The CDR3 DNA follows: TGTGCCAGCAGGATGGGACTTCATGAAGCTTTCTTT. Its protein is CASRMGLHEAFF.

The chain links TRBV29-1 to TRBJ1-1; D perhaps matches TRBD1 (6 bases). The V gene lost 6 bases and the J gene lost 0 bases, with 14 bases spanning the gap. There are 14 residues in the CDR3. Germline lookup yields CDR1 SQVTM and CDR2 ANQGSEA. CDR3 protein: CSVDLQGMNTEAFF. CDR3 bases: TGCAGCGTAGACCTACAGGGTATGAACACTGAAGCTTTCTTT. The variable domain in full, completed from reference TRBV29-1 and TRBJ1-1, reads SAVISQKPSRDICQRGTSLTIQCQVDSQVTMMFWYRQQPGQSLTLIATANQGSEATYESGFVIDKFPISRPNLTFSTLTVSNMSPEDSSIYLCSVDLQGMNTEAFFGQGTRLTVV.

The chain joins TRBV28 to TRBJ2-7; 8 positions agree with TRBD2. The CDR3 covers 15 residues. Germline CDR1 MDHEN, CDR2 SYDVKM. V was clipped by 4 bases and J by 0 bases; unmatched bases: 5. CDR3 sequence: CASSSGGTSSYEQYF. The CDR3 bases are TGTGCCAGCAGTTCGGGGGGGACTAGCTCCTACGAGCAGTACTTC.

This clonotype was detected ten times or more. V is TRBV20-1 and J is TRBJ2-7; D is perhaps TRBD1 or TRBD2 (5 bases each). Germline V gene lookup returns CDR1 DFQATT and CDR2 SNEGSKA (reference sequence). Between the trimmed V and J ends, which lost 6 bases and 4 bases, there was a span of 22 bases. This CDR3 contains 15 residues. CDR3 amino acids: CSAEMMSGTPYEQYF. The CDR3 region has the DNA TGCAGTGCCGAAATGATGTCCGGGACCCCATACGAGCAGTACTTC.

The CDR3 DNA reads as TGCGCCAGCAGCTTGAGGGGAGTTAATGAAGCTTTCTTT. Translated, it gives CASSLRGVNEAFF. The chain links TRBV5-1 to TRBJ1-1, with TRBD1 as a possible D gene (5 bases). This CDR3 is 13 amino acids long. V was shortened by 1 base and J by 7 bases, with 11 bases between the two germline ends. CDR1 is SGHRS, CDR2 YFSETQ, per germline.

This clonotype was detected many times. The chain uses TRBV12-3 or TRBV12-4 and TRBJ1-5, with D unclear. The CDR3 is 16 residues long. V lost 3 bases to trimming and J lost 0 bases, with 12 bases between them. In DNA form, the CDR3 reads TGTGCCAGCAGTTTTGCGGTCCGAGGTAGCAATCAGCCCCAGCATTTT. Its protein product is CASSFAVRGSNQPQHF.

V gene TRBV20-1 combines with J gene TRBJ1-2, with D unresolved. Germline-derived CDR1 and CDR2 are DFQATT and SNEGSKA (reference sequence). V was clipped by 3 bases and J by 7 bases, with 12 bases between them. This CDR3 is 12 amino acids long. The chain's CDR3 is CSASRATGGYTF. CDR3 DNA: TGCAGTGCTAGTCGAGCCACGGGTGGCTACACCTTC.

This clonotype was observed at least ten times. The chain uses TRBV7-3 and TRBJ2-5; D unresolved. The CDR3 runs to 12 residues. Trimming cost V 3 bases and J 7 bases, with 9 bases left between them. Germline-derived CDR1 and CDR2 are SGHTA and FQGTGA. CDR3 protein: CASSLDPGTQYF. CDR3 bases: TGTGCCAGCAGCTTGGACCCGGGGACCCAGTACTTC. Filled out from reference TRBV7-3 and TRBJ2-5, the complete variable domain reads GAGVSQTPSNKVTEKGKYVELRCDPISGHTALYWYRQSLGQGPEFLIYFQGTGAADDSGLPNDRFFAVRPEGSVSTLKIQRTERGDSAVYLCASSLDPGTQYFGPGTRLLVL.